This T cell receptor beta chain was sequenced in a study of T cells in Graves' hyperthyroidism and ophthalmopathy. Stable disease denoted Graves' hyperthyroidism without ophthalmopathy progression within 18 months. Findings of the study overall: Researchers found most expanded thyroid clonotypes above 0.001 in blood as well. Before onset, ophthalmopathy was predicted by the model a median around 6 months earlier.

This clonotype has only a few counts. Its antigen remains unknown. It was RNA transcripts that yielded the amplified TCR beta CDR3 regions. The HTBI primer set drove a first-round RT-PCR of the TCR CDR3. One entry per CDR3 protein, called by TCRdb with MiXCR from the multiplex PCR reads. The sample has 650,000 to 750,000 distinct CDR3 sequences, 12% to 15% seen once; the top ten hold around 9.6%. V was shortened by 5 bases and J by 6 bases, with 17 bases between the two germline ends. From germline, CDR1 is MNHNS and CDR2 SASEGT. The CDR3 length is 15 residues. This sequence originates from a woman aged 18-29 years with Graves' hyperthyroidism. The sequencing input was blood. The V call is TRBV6-1, the J call TRBJ2-1, with D perhaps being TRBD1 or TRBD2 (5 bases each). The CDR3 DNA is TGTGCCAGCAGTTCCTTGGAGTGGGGGAGCAATGAGCAGTTCTTC. This encodes CASSSLEWGSNEQFF.